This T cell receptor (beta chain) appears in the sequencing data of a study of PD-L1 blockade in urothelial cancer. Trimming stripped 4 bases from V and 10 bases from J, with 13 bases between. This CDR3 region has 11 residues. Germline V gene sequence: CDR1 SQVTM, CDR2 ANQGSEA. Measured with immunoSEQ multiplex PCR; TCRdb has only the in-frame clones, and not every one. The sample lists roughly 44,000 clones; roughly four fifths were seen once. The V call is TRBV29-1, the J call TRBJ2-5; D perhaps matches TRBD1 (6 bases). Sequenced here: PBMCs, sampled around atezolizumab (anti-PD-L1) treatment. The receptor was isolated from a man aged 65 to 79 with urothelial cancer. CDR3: CSVGNRVDQYF. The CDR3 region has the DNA TGCAGCGTTGGGAACAGGGTCGACCAGTACTTC.